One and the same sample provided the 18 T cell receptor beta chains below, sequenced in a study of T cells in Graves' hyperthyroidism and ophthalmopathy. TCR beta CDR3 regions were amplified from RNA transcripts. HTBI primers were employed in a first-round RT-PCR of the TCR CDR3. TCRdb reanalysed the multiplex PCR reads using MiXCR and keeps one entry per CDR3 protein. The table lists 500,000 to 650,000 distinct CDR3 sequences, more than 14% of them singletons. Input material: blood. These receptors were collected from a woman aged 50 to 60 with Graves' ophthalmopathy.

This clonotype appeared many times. In DNA, the CDR3 is TGCGCCAGCAGCCGGTTCGGAGACAGCGAAAAACTGTTTTTT. Amino acids: CASSRFGDSEKLFF. The chain carries TRBV5-1 and TRBJ1-4, with D perhaps matching TRBD1 (5 bases). The V gene lost 4 bases and the J gene lost 8 bases, with 15 bases spanning the gap. The CDR3 is made up of 14 amino acids. CDR1 SGHRS and CDR2 YFSETQ come from the germline V gene.

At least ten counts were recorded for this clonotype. The CDR3 region is CSVEGEVAAGTLNSDTQYF. The CDR3 nucleotides read TGCAGCGTTGAAGGGGAGGTGGCAGCCGGAACCCTTAATTCAGATACGCAGTATTTT. This chain joins TRBV29-1 and TRBJ2-3; TRBD2 might be the D (6 bases). Germline V gives CDR1 SQVTM, CDR2 ANQGSEA. The CDR3 covers 19 residues. V was shortened by 1 base and J by 4 bases, with 27 bases between the two germline ends.

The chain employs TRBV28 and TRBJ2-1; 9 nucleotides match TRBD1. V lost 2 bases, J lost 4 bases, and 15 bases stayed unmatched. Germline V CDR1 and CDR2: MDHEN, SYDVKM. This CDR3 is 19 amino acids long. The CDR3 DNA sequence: TGTGCCAGCAGTTTAGATTGGACAGGGGACCCCGCCCGATACAATGAGCAGTTCTTC. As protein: CASSLDWTGDPARYNEQFF.

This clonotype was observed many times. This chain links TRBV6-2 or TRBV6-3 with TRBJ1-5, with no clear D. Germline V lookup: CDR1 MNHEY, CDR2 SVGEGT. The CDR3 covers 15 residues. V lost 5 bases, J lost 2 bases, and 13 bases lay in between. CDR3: CASSPLFIGNQPQHF. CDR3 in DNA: TGTGCCAGCAGTCCCCTATTCATAGGCAATCAGCCCCAGCATTTT.

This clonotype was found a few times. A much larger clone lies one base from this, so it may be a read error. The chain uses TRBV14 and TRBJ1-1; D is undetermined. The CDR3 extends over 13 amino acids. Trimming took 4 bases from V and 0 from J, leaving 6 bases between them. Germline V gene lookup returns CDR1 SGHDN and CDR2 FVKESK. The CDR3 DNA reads TGTGCCAGCAGCCGGAAAATGAACACTGAAGCTTTCTTT. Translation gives CASSRKMNTEAFF.

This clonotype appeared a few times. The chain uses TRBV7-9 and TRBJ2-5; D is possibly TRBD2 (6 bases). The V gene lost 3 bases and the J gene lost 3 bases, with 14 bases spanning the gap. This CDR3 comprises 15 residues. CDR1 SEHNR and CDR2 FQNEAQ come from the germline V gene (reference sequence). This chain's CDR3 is CASSLGGTGKETQYF. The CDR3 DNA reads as TGTGCCAGCAGCTTGGGCGGGACGGGAAAAGAGACCCAGTACTTC.

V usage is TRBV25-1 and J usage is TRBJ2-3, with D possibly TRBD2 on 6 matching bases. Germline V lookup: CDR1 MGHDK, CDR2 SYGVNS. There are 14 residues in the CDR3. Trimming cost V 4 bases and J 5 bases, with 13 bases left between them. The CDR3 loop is CASSGAGFGDTQYF. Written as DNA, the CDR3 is TGTGCCAGCAGTGGAGCGGGCTTTGGAGATACGCAGTATTTT.

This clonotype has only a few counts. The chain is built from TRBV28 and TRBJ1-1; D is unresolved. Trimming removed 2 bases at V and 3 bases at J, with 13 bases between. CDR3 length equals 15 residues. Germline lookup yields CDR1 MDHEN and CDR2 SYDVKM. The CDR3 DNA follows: TGTGCCAGCAGTTTAGGGCAATTTCTTTACACTGAAGCTTTCTTT. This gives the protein CASSLGQFLYTEAFF.

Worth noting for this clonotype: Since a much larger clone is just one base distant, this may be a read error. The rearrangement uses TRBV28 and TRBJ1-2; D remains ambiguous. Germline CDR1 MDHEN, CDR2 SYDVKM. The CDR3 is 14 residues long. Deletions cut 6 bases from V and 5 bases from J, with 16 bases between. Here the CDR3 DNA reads TGTGCCAGCAGGAAAATGGCGGTGCTTTATGGCTACACCTTC. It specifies CASRKMAVLYGYTF.

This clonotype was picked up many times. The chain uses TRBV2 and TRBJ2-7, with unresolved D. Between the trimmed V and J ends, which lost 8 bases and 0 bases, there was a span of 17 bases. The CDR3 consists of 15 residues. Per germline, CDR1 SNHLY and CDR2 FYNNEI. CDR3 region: CASAQMGVSSYEQYF. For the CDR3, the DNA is TGTGCCAGCGCCCAAATGGGCGTGAGCTCCTACGAGCAGTACTTC.

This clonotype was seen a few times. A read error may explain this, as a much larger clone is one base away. This CDR3 reads CAGSLRGPPDTQYF. The CDR3 DNA reads as TGTGCCGGCAGCCTCAGAGGGCCCCCAGATACGCAGTATTTT. V usage is TRBV7-2 and J usage is TRBJ2-3; D might be TRBD2 (5 bases). The CDR3 contains 14 residues. Germline-derived CDR1 and CDR2 are SGHTA and FQGNSA.

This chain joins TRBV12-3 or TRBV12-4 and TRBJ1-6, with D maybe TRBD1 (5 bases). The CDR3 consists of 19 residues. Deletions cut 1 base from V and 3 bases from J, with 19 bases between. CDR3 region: CASSLGGGSGEGYNSPLHF. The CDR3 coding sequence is TGTGCCAGCAGTTTAGGGGGAGGTTCGGGGGAAGGCTATAATTCACCCCTCCACTTT.

The CDR3, as DNA: TGCGCCAGCAGCTTAGGGACTAGCGCCGGGGAGCTGTTTTTT. It codes for CASSLGTSAGELFF. The genes are TRBV5-1 and TRBJ2-2; TRBD2 agrees at 10 bases. CDR3 length: 14 residues. Looked up from germline, CDR1 is SGHRS and CDR2 is YFSETQ. Losses at the gene ends were 2 bases for V and 6 bases for J; bases not matched to a gene: 1.

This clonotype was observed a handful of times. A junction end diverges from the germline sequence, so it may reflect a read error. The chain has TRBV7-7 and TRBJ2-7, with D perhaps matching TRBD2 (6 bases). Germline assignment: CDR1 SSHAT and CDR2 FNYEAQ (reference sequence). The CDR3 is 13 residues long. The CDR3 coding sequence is TGTGCTAGCAGCTTCGGAGGGGACTACGAGCAGTACTTC. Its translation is CASSFGGDYEQYF.

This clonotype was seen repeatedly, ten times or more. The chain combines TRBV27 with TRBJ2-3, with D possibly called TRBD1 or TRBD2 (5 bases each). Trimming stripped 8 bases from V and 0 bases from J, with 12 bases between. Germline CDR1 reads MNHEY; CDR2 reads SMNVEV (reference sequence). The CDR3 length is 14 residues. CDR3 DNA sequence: TGTGCCAGCGGTTCGTGGGGGAGCACAGATACGCAGTATTTT. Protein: CASGSWGSTDTQYF.

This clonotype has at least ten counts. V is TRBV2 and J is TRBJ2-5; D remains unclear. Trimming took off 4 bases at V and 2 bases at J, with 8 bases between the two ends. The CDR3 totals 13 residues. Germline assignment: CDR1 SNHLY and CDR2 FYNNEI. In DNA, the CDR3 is TGTGCCAGCAGTGCCTATAGGCAAGAGACCCAGTACTTC. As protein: CASSAYRQETQYF. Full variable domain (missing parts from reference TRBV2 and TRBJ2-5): EPEVTQTPSHQVTQMGQEVILRCVPISNHLYFYWYRQILGQKVEFLVSFYNNEISEKSEIFDDQFSVERPDGSNFTLKIRSTKLEDSAMYFCASSAYRQETQYFGPGTRLLVL.

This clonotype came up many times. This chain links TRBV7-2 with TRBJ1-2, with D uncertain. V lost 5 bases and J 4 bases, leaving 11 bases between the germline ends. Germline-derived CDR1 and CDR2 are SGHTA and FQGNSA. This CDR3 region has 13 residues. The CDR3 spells CASSLGRIYGYTF. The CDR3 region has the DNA TGTGCCAGCAGCCTAGGACGGATCTATGGCTACACCTTC.

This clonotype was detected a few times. This CDR3 reads CASSAGPGQGRNTIYF. DNA for the CDR3: TGCGCCAGCAGCGCTGGACCGGGACAGGGACGAAACACCATATATTTT. This chain links TRBV5-1 with TRBJ1-3; 9 bases fit TRBD1. From germline, CDR1 is SGHRS and CDR2 YFSETQ. The CDR3 extends over 16 amino acids. Germline trimming cut 4 bases from V and 5 bases from J; bases unmatched to any gene: 10.